This T cell receptor (beta chain) stems from a study of T cells in localized non-small cell lung cancer. Method: immunoSEQ multiplex PCR; TCRdb's copy keeps in-frame clones and lacks some. This sample carries about 54,000 clones, under 85% of them seen once, and the ten largest clones take about 20%. Overall study findings and caveats: Uninvolved adjacent lung had more T cell clonality than any other tissue, topping tumor. Overall survival was longer when the density of T cells in the blood was higher. Only one tumor region went through sequencing, so heterogeneity may still be there. Appearance in adjacent lung was seen for a median 57 of the top 100 tumor clones.

This clone has more than one count but fewer than ten. No antigen is known for it. The CDR3 consists of 15 residues. The ends were cut back, 0 bases at V and 7 bases at J, with 12 bases in the middle. From germline, CDR1 is MGHRA and CDR2 YSYEKL. The V gene is TRBV4-1, the J gene TRBJ1-4; no clear D. The sample consisted of peripheral blood, taken before any cancer treatment. This receptor was taken from a female donor aged 60 or older with stage II squamous cell lung carcinoma. CDR3 bases: TGCGCCAGCAGCCAAGAGGGTAGGAGGGTTGAAAAACTGTTTTTT. Protein product: CASSQEGRRVEKLFF.